These 17 T cell receptor beta chains were all obtained from the same sample, sequenced in a study of T cell changes during pregnancy in multiple sclerosis. TCRdb's copy holds only in-frame clones and misses some; the assay was immunoSEQ multiplex PCR. The repertoire consists of about 30,000 clones, with around 93% occurring once and the leading ten covering approximately 0.39%. The sample was CD4+ T cells from peripheral blood mononuclear cells, taken after pregnancy. Every receptor here comes from a female donor with multiple sclerosis, enrolled in a pregnancy study.

The chain uses TRBV5-1 and TRBJ2-3, with D maybe TRBD1 (6 bases). The CDR3 is 14 residues long. From germline, CDR1 is SGHRS and CDR2 YFSETQ. Trimming took off 2 bases at V and 5 bases at J, with 12 bases between the two ends. The CDR3 region is CASSLLGGGDTQYF. The CDR3 nucleotides read TGCGCCAGCAGCTTATTAGGGGGTGGAGATACGCAGTATTTT.

The chain has TRBV18 and TRBJ2-7; 8 bases are shared with TRBD1. V shed 4 bases and J 4 bases; nucleotides not matched to a gene: 9. Germline lookup yields CDR1 KGHSH and CDR2 LQKENI. CDR3 length: 15 residues. The CDR3, as DNA: TGTGCCAGCTCACTCACCGGGACAGGCGGATACGAGCAGTACTTC. Protein: CASSLTGTGGYEQYF.

The genes are TRBV9 and TRBJ2-1; TRBD2 matches at 8 bases. The CDR3 is 14 amino acids. V was clipped by 6 bases and J by 8 bases; unmatched bases: 10. The germline CDR1 and CDR2 sequences are SGDLS and YYNGEE. The CDR3 here is CASKGGRLSDEQFF. The CDR3 DNA is TGTGCCAGCAAAGGCGGGAGGCTTTCGGATGAGCAGTTCTTC.

This clone is a singleton in its sample. The genes are TRBV2 and TRBJ2-1, with TRBD2 identical over 12 bases. CDR3 length equals 15 residues. Germline V gene data show CDR1 as SNHLY and CDR2 as FYNNEI. The ends lost 5 bases at V and 5 bases at J; junction bases unmatched: 4. CDR3 nucleotides: TGTGCCAGCAGTCCTCTAGCGGGAGGGGACAATGAGCAGTTCTTC. Translation gives CASSPLAGGDNEQFF.

The chain links TRBV4-1 to TRBJ1-5; D perhaps matches TRBD1 (6 bases). Trimming took 3 bases from V and 3 from J, leaving 15 bases between them. This CDR3 region has 16 residues. The germline CDR1 and CDR2 sequences are MGHRA and YSYEKL. The CDR3 bases are TGCGCCAGCAGCCAGGGACACTCTGATGACAATCAGCCCCAGCATTTT. It codes for CASSQGHSDDNQPQHF.

The genes are TRBV10-3 and TRBJ2-5; 7 bases map to TRBD2. The last part of the DNA fits TRBJ2-7 better; the J call may be wrong. CDR1 is ENHRY and CDR2 is SYGVKD in the germline V gene. The CDR3 is 14 amino acids. This chain's CDR3 is CAIRLRESSSEQYF. The CDR3 DNA sequence: TGTGCCATCAGACTGCGGGAGAGCTCCAGCGAGCAGTACTTC.

The chain joins TRBV5-6 to TRBJ2-1; D is perhaps TRBD1 (7 bases). CDR3 length: 15 residues. With 4 bases removed from V and 3 bases from J, the gap between germline ends came to 14 bases. Germline loops: CDR1 SGHDT, CDR2 YYEEEE. The CDR3 region is CASSAGQTYYNEQFF. In DNA, the CDR3 is TGTGCCAGCAGCGCGGGACAGACTTACTACAATGAGCAGTTCTTC. The whole variable domain, filled in from reference TRBV5-6 and TRBJ2-1, reads DAGVTQSPTHLIKTRGQQVTLRCSPKSGHDTVSWYQQALGQGPQFIFQYYEEEERQRGNFPDRFSGHQFPNYSSELNVNALLLGDSALYLCASSAGQTYYNEQFFGPGTRLTVL.

This chain uses TRBV10-3 with TRBJ1-4, with 10 bases that match TRBD1. From germline, CDR1 is ENHRY and CDR2 SYGVKD. The CDR3 has 16 amino acids. V shed 6 bases, J shed 6 bases, and the junction held 10 bases outside the gene matches. The DNA for the CDR3 is TGTGCCATCAGAGACGACAGGGGGCGCAGGCATGAAAAACTGTTTTTT. Its protein is CAIRDDRGRRHEKLFF.

Here the CDR3 reads CSVLSQFLAKNIQYF. CDR3 nucleotide sequence: TGCAGCGTCCTATCCCAATTTTTAGCCAAAAACATTCAGTACTTC. The gene calls are TRBV29-1 and TRBJ2-4; D is uncertain. This CDR3 is 15 amino acids long. Trimming took 6 bases from V and 0 from J, leaving 15 bases between them. Germline assignment: CDR1 SQVTM and CDR2 ANQGSEA.

The V and J genes are TRBV7-9 and TRBJ1-3, with a possible D match to TRBD1 (5 bases). The CDR3 runs 14 residues. Germline assignment: CDR1 SEHNR and CDR2 FQNEAQ (reference sequence). V lost 4 bases and J lost 4, with 11 bases in between. DNA of the CDR3: TGTGCCAGCAGCTCCAGGGCGTCAGGAAACACCATATATTTT. This translates into CASSSRASGNTIYF.

V is TRBV5-1 and J is TRBJ2-1; 8 nucleotides match TRBD1. This CDR3 has 15 amino acids. The germline CDR1 and CDR2 sequences are SGHRS and YFSETQ. The V and J ends lost 4 bases and 7 bases, in that order; junction bases with no gene match: 10. The CDR3 reads CASSPMGQVTNEQFF. CDR3 DNA sequence: TGCGCCAGCAGCCCAATGGGACAGGTAACAAATGAGCAGTTCTTC. The variable domain in full, completed from reference TRBV5-1 and TRBJ2-1, reads KAGVTQTPRYLIKTRGQQVTLSCSPISGHRSVSWYQQTPGQGLQFLFEYFSETQRNKGNFPGRFSGRQFSNSRSEMNVSTLELGDSALYLCASSPMGQVTNEQFFGPGTRLTVL.

This sequence joins TRBV10-3 and TRBJ2-7; TRBD2 aligns across 8 bases. With V trimmed by 7 bases and J by 2 bases, 7 bases remained unmatched. This CDR3 is built from 14 residues. Germline V gene sequence: CDR1 ENHRY, CDR2 SYGVKD. CDR3: CAITPTSVAYEQYF. The CDR3 DNA reads TGTGCCATCACCCCGACTAGCGTCGCCTACGAGCAGTACTTC.

This chain connects TRBV5-1 to TRBJ2-6, with no clear D. The V gene's germline CDR1 is SGHRS and CDR2 YFSETQ. This CDR3 is built from 16 residues. V was shortened by 1 base and J by 0 bases, with 8 bases between the two germline ends. The CDR3 spells CASSLPTDSGANVLTF. CDR3 DNA sequence: TGCGCCAGCAGCTTGCCTACAGACTCTGGGGCCAACGTCCTGACTTTC.

The chain has TRBV18 and TRBJ1-3, with 9 positions matching TRBD1. Losses at the gene ends were 2 bases for V and 1 base for J; bases not matched to a gene: 6. Germline V lookup: CDR1 KGHSH, CDR2 LQKENI. There are 17 residues in the CDR3. The CDR3, as DNA: TGTGCCAGCTCACCATATGGGACAGGGTCGTCTGGAAACACCATATATTTT. This translates into CASSPYGTGSSGNTIYF.

The chain combines TRBV27 with TRBJ1-4; D remains ambiguous. Germline V gives CDR1 MNHEY, CDR2 SMNVEV (reference sequence). Trimming removed 3 bases from V and 0 bases from J, with 2 bases in between. This CDR3 comprises 13 residues. CDR3 bases: TGTGCCAGCAGTTTTACAACTAATGAAAAACTGTTTTTT. It codes for CASSFTTNEKLFF.

The chain recombines TRBV6-6 with TRBJ2-7; 7 positions match TRBD1. Germline trimming cut 5 bases from V and 2 bases from J; bases unmatched to any gene: 3. Germline CDR1 MNHNY, CDR2 SVGAGI (reference sequence). CDR3 size: 13 residues. This CDR3 is CASSQTGPYEQYF. The CDR3 DNA reads TGTGCCAGCAGTCAGACAGGGCCCTACGAGCAGTACTTC.

The chain uses TRBV5-1 and TRBJ2-5; no clear D. V was pared by 4 bases and J by 5 bases, with 15 bases between. The length of the CDR3 is 14 residues. Germline V gene data show CDR1 as SGHRS and CDR2 as YFSETQ. Here the CDR3 reads CASSTSPRQETQYF. The CDR3 region has the DNA TGCGCCAGCAGCACCTCCCCGCGGCAGGAGACCCAGTACTTC.